A single sample gave rise to the 28 T cell receptor beta chains below, sequenced in a study of blood T cells in healthy people across ages. Sample-barcoded 5' priming and a J-beta primer mix drove a second PCR of roughly 6 to 12 cycles. TCRdb re-analysed the 5' RACE reads in MiXCR, keeping a single row per CDR3 protein. The table includes around 1.5 million distinct CDR3 sequences, about 35% detected once. Sequenced: blood. The receptors were gathered from a woman in her thirties in good health.

CDR3 bases: TGCGCCAGCAGCTTGGAAACTAGCAGGTACCAAGAGACCCAGTACTTC. It specifies CASSLETSRYQETQYF. The V call is TRBV5-1, the J call TRBJ2-5; D is perhaps TRBD2 (6 bases). CDR1 is SGHRS and CDR2 is YFSETQ in the germline V gene. The CDR3 is 16 amino acids. V shed 0 bases and J shed 0 bases, with 12 bases lying between them.

With regard to this clonotype: A much larger clone differs by one base, so this may be a read error. A read error is likely, as this CDR3 ends without the conserved phenylalanine or tryptophan. CDR3 residues: CASSLTGGPYNEQFV. The DNA of the CDR3 is TGCGCCAGCAGCTTGACGGGGGGGCCCTACAATGAGCAGTTCGTC. This chain joins TRBV5-1 and TRBJ2-1; 8 bases align to TRBD2. The V gene end was trimmed by 1 base and the J gene end by 2 bases; junction bases not matched to a gene: 2. The CDR3 contains 15 residues. The V gene's germline CDR1 is SGHRS and CDR2 YFSETQ.

This clonotype was seen a handful of times. This sequence joins TRBV20-1 and TRBJ1-4, with 9 nucleotides matching TRBD1. CDR1 and CDR2 from the germline V gene are DFQATT and SNEGSKA (reference sequence). CDR3 length equals 18 residues. Trimming cost V 4 bases and J 3 bases; bases outside gene matches: 15. CDR3: CSAIRPGQGRGANEKLFF. The DNA of the CDR3 is TGCAGTGCTATTCGACCGGGACAGGGACGAGGGGCTAATGAAAAACTGTTTTTT.

This clonotype was counted at least ten times. The rearrangement uses TRBV29-1 and TRBJ1-1, with D unresolved. Per germline, CDR1 SQVTM and CDR2 ANQGSEA. V lost 1 base and J 3 bases, leaving 18 bases between the germline ends. This CDR3 is 16 amino acids long. CDR3 region: CSVEAGRTIGDTEAFF. CDR3 sequence (DNA): TGCAGCGTTGAAGCCGGCAGAACGATTGGCGACACTGAAGCTTTCTTT.

The chain links TRBV7-9 to TRBJ2-2, with 7 bases lining up with TRBD2. Trimming at V came to 6 bases and at J to 0 bases, leaving 7 bases not matched to a gene. Germline CDR1 is SEHNR and CDR2 is FQNEAQ (reference sequence). CDR3 length equals 16 residues. CDR3 coding DNA: TGTGCCAGCAGTTCCCTTGGGACTACGAACACCGGGGAGCTGTTTTTT. This sequence encodes CASSSLGTTNTGELFF.

J is TRBJ2-2 and V is TRBV20-1; the match to TRBD2 covers 13 bases. Germline CDR1 and CDR2: DFQATT and SNEGSKA (reference sequence). V shed 2 bases, J shed 7 bases, and the junction held 7 bases outside the gene matches. This CDR3 has 16 amino acids. For the CDR3, the DNA is TGCAGTGCTAGAAACGGACTAGCGGGAGATTACGGGGAGCTGTTTTTT. The encoded protein is CSARNGLAGDYGELFF.

The V gene is TRBV6-2 or TRBV6-3, the J gene TRBJ2-2; maybe TRBD2 (7 bases). Germline V gives CDR1 MNHEY, CDR2 SVGEGT. The CDR3 contains 14 residues. Trimming pared 7 bases from V and 6 bases from J, leaving 15 bases between. The chain's CDR3 is CASTLTGGAGELFF. CDR3 nucleotides: TGTGCCAGCACCTTGACGGGGGGCGCCGGGGAGCTGTTTTTT.

V usage is TRBV6-5 and J usage is TRBJ1-1; D is unclear. The CDR3 consists of 13 residues. CDR1 is MNHEY and CDR2 is SVGAGI in the germline V gene. The V and J ends lost 0 bases and 4 bases respectively, with 6 bases between them. The CDR3 DNA reads TGTGCCAGCAGTTACTCCCCGGTCACTGAAGCTTTCTTT. This sequence encodes CASSYSPVTEAFF.

The chain employs TRBV21-1 and TRBJ2-1; the table's TRBD2 call for D was not verified on the DNA. TRBV21-1 is reported as a pseudogene. The CDR3 sequence is 16 residues long. The CDR3 DNA is TGTGCCAGCAGCACACAAGACCGGACTAGTTGGGGAGAGCAGTTCTTC. Protein sequence: CASSTQDRTSWGEQFF.

The gene calls are TRBV20-1 and TRBJ2-4, with 8 bases fitting TRBD2. CDR1 and CDR2 (germline): DFQATT, SNEGSKA (reference sequence). V gave up 6 bases and J gave up 13 bases; unmatched junction bases: 17. The CDR3 sequence is 14 residues long. CDR3 DNA: TGCAGTGCGGAAGTGGGACTAGGGTCGTTGCCCCAGTACTTC. Its translation: CSAEVGLGSLPQYF.

The rearrangement joins TRBV15 to TRBJ1-4; TRBD1 matches 8 bases. The germline V gene encodes CDR1 LNHNV and CDR2 YYDKDF (reference sequence). This CDR3 comprises 16 residues. V shed 0 bases, J shed 4 bases, and the junction held 4 bases outside the gene matches. Written as DNA, the CDR3 is TGTGCCACCAGCAGAGAAGGGACAGGCATTAATGAAAAACTGTTTTTT. This encodes CATSREGTGINEKLFF.

V gene TRBV12-3 or TRBV12-4 combines with J gene TRBJ2-1; TRBD1 or TRBD2 may be the D gene (5 bases each). V lost 4 bases, J lost 1 base, and 11 bases lay in between. The CDR3 is 15 residues long. CDR3 loop: CASSSTRGSYNEQFF. The CDR3 nucleotides read TGTGCCAGCAGTTCCACTAGGGGATCCTACAATGAGCAGTTCTTC.

This chain joins TRBV24-1 and TRBJ2-1; unclear D gene. Trimming stripped 4 bases from V and 2 bases from J, with 14 bases between. The CDR3 is 16 residues long. CDR1 is KGHDR, CDR2 SFDVKD, per germline. The CDR3 is CATSDPISSTYNEQFF. The CDR3 DNA sequence: TGTGCCACCAGTGACCCCATTAGTAGCACCTACAATGAGCAGTTCTTC.

The chain joins TRBV18 to TRBJ2-6; D unclear. CDR3 length equals 16 residues. The germline CDR1 and CDR2 sequences are KGHSH and LQKENI. V was trimmed by 3 bases and J by 0 bases, leaving 9 bases between them. The CDR3 here is CASSPMLASGANVLTF. The CDR3 DNA is TGTGCCAGCTCACCCATGCTCGCCTCTGGGGCCAACGTCCTGACTTTC.

Of note for this clonotype: A much larger clone lies a single base off, so this may be a read error. V is TRBV29-1 and J is TRBJ2-7, with TRBD2 matching over 7 bases. Germline V gene lookup returns CDR1 SQVTM and CDR2 ANQGSEA. This CDR3 is 12 amino acids long. CDR3 DNA sequence: TGCAGCGTTCGGGGGGATTTTTACGGGCAGTACTTC. This sequence encodes CSVRGDFYGQYF.

The chain links TRBV29-1 to TRBJ1-1; D is perhaps TRBD1 (5 bases). Germline V gene data show CDR1 as SQVTM and CDR2 as ANQGSEA. V was pared by 4 bases and J by 5 bases, with 11 bases between. This CDR3 is 12 amino acids long. The CDR3 coding sequence is TGCAGCGTTGGAGGGGAGGGAACTGAAGCTTTCTTT. This translates into CSVGGEGTEAFF.

Remarks on this clonotype: A read error may account for a junction end that differs from germline. The chain has TRBV7-6 and TRBJ1-2; tentative D call: TRBD1 (6 bases). CDR3 length: 13 amino acids. In germline, CDR1 is SGHVS, CDR2 FNYEAQ. The chain's CDR3 is CASCLGPGAGYTF. The CDR3 region has the DNA TGTGCCAGCTGCTTAGGTCCGGGGGCCGGCTACACCTTC.

This chain connects TRBV20-1 to TRBJ2-6, with TRBD1 as a possible D gene (5 bases). Germline V gene data show CDR1 as DFQATT and CDR2 as SNEGSKA (reference sequence). With 2 bases removed from V and 0 bases from J, the gap between germline ends came to 11 bases. The CDR3 sequence is 16 residues long. The CDR3, as DNA: TGCAGTGCTAGAATGGCAGGGCCCTCTGGGGCCAACGTCCTGACTTTC. Translated: CSARMAGPSGANVLTF.

The chain combines TRBV27 with TRBJ2-3; D is perhaps TRBD2 (6 bases). From germline, CDR1 is MNHEY and CDR2 SMNVEV (reference sequence). The CDR3 loop spans 16 amino acids. Trimming took off 2 bases at V and 4 bases at J, with 16 bases between the two ends. The CDR3 sequence: CASSLEGGILADTQYF. The CDR3 region has the DNA TGTGCCAGCAGTTTAGAGGGCGGGATCTTAGCAGATACGCAGTATTTT.

The DNA for the CDR3 is TGCAGCGTTGAAGAAGGTTCGGGTGGTAACGAGCAGTACTTC. Protein product: CSVEEGSGGNEQYF. This chain uses TRBV29-1 with TRBJ2-7, with D unclear. The V and J ends lost 0 bases and 5 bases respectively, with 14 bases between them. CDR3 length: 14 amino acids. CDR1 is SQVTM, CDR2 ANQGSEA, per germline.

The chain carries TRBV20-1 and TRBJ2-5, with D perhaps TRBD2 (5 bases). V lost 0 bases, J lost 2 bases, and 7 bases lay in between. There are 13 residues in the CDR3. The germline V gene encodes CDR1 DFQATT and CDR2 SNEGSKA (reference sequence). In DNA, the CDR3 is TGCAGTGCTAGAGATGAGGGACAAGAGACCCAGTACTTC. It is translated as CSARDEGQETQYF.

The gene calls are TRBV9 and TRBJ2-5, with a tentative D call TRBD1 (5 bases). This CDR3 comprises 13 residues. The germline V gene has CDR1 SGDLS and CDR2 YYNGEE. Trimming left V 7 bases short and J 3 bases short, with 13 bases between. The CDR3 DNA reads TGTGCCAGCGGCAAGGGGCTTAAAGAGACCCAGTACTTC. It translates to CASGKGLKETQYF.

This clonotype turned up a few times. The chain carries TRBV20-1 and TRBJ1-1; D gene uncertain. Trimming removed 2 bases at V and 1 base at J, with 11 bases between. Germline V gene sequence: CDR1 DFQATT, CDR2 SNEGSKA (reference sequence). This CDR3 spans 14 amino acids. The CDR3 loop is CSARIGAGNTEAFF. The CDR3 DNA sequence: TGCAGTGCTAGAATCGGCGCGGGGAACACTGAAGCTTTCTTT.

The V and J genes are TRBV12-3 or TRBV12-4 and TRBJ1-4; D unresolved. The CDR3 length is 13 residues. The V end was cut by 3 bases, the J end by 8 bases, with 10 bases between. The CDR3 coding sequence is TGTGCCAGCAGTTTTGGGCCGGGAGAAAAACTGTTTTTT. This gives the protein CASSFGPGEKLFF.

The rearrangement uses TRBV5-6 and TRBJ2-1; D remains unclear. Trimming cost V 2 bases and J 9 bases, with 9 bases left between them. Per the germline V gene, CDR1 is SGHDT and CDR2 is YYEEEE. This CDR3 is built from 12 residues. CDR3 amino acids: CASSFQYAEQFF. The CDR3 DNA reads TGTGCCAGCAGCTTTCAATACGCTGAGCAGTTCTTC.

The genes are TRBV7-9 and TRBJ2-3; tentative D call: TRBD2 (5 bases). V was trimmed by 5 bases and J by 4 bases, leaving 19 bases between them. Germline V lookup: CDR1 SEHNR, CDR2 FQNEAQ (reference sequence). CDR3 length: 16 residues. The CDR3, as DNA: TGTGCCAGCAGCCCAACCCTTAAGCGGATACCAGATACGCAGTATTTT. Its translation is CASSPTLKRIPDTQYF.

The chain recombines TRBV3-1 with TRBJ2-5; D unclear. From germline, CDR1 is LGHDT and CDR2 YNNKEL (reference sequence). This CDR3 contains 14 residues. V was cut by 1 base and J by 4 bases, with 10 bases left in between. This chain's CDR3 is CASSQVYGPETQYF. The DNA for the CDR3 is TGTGCCAGCAGCCAAGTTTACGGGCCAGAGACCCAGTACTTC.

The CDR3 spells CASSQPRQGREKLFF. The CDR3 DNA is TGCGCCAGCAGTCAACCCCGACAGGGCCGGGAAAAACTGTTTTTT. This chain joins TRBV23-1 and TRBJ1-4; TRBD1 aligns across 7 bases. Being an ORF, TRBV23-1 has a function that is uncertain. V lost 2 bases, J lost 8 bases, and 8 bases stayed unmatched. The CDR3 totals 15 residues.